The entry below gives a single TCR beta chain sequence along with its context. The CDR3 extends over 16 amino acids. Looked up from germline, CDR1 is SGHNT and CDR2 is YYREEE (reference sequence). V was pared by 0 bases and J by 4 bases, with 8 bases of the junction left unmatched. This sample is drawn from a study of blood T cell repertoires in COVID-19. Membership in each cohort depended on participant-reported clinical history. Authors' methods: It was from reference gene primer amplification that nucleated cell counts were estimated. TCRdb's table, derived via immunoSEQ multiplex PCR, lists solely in-frame clones and lacks some. The V and J calls and clone size come from that table; D and trimming were worked out from the DNA. Found here are about 270,000 clones, approximately 90% of them singletons; the top ten hold 4.1%.

The genes are TRBV5-4 and TRBJ2-3, with TRBD2 identical over 7 bases. The specimen was PBMCs or T cells enriched from blood (not recorded which). The receptor's source is a woman aged 25 to 39 with acute COVID-19. The CDR3 bases are TGTGCCAGCAGCTTGGGGGAGGGCCTTATCGCAGATACGCAGTATTTT. It specifies CASSLGEGLIADTQYF.